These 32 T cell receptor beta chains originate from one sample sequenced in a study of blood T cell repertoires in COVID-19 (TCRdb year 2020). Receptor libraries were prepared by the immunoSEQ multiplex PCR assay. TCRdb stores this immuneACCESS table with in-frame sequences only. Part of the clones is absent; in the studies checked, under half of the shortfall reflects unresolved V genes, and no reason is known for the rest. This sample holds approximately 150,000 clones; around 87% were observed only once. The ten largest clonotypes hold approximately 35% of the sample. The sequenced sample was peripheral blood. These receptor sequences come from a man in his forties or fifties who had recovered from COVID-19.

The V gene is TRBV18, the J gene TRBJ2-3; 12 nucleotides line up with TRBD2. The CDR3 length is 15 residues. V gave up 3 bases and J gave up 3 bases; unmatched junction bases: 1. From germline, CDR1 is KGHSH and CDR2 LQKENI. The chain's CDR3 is CASSPTSGGTDTQYF. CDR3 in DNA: TGTGCCAGCTCACCGACTAGCGGGGGAACAGATACGCAGTATTTT.

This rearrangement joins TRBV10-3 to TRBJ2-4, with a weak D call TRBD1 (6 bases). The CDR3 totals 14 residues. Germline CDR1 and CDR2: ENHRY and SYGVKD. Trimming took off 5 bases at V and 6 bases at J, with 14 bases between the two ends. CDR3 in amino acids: CAISPVGGRNIQYF. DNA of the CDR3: TGTGCCATCAGTCCCGTTGGGGGCCGAAACATTCAGTACTTC.

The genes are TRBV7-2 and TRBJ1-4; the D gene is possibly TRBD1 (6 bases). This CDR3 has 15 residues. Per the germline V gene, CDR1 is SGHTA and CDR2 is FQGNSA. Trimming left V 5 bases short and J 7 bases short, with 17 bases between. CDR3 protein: CASSVVAGVGEKLFF. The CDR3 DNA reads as TGTGCCAGCAGCGTCGTTGCAGGGGTGGGTGAAAAACTGTTTTTT.

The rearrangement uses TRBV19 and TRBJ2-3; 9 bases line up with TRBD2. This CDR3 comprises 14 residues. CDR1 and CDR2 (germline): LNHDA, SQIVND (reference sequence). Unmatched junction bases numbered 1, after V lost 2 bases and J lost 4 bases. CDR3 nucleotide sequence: TGTGCCAGTAGTATAAGCGGGGGGCCAGATACGCAGTATTTT. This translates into CASSISGGPDTQYF.

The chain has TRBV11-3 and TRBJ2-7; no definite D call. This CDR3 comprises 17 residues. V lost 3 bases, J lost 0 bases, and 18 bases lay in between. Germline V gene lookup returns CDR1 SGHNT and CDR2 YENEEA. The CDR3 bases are TGTGCCAGCAGCTTTTCCTTTTGGCAGTCTAGCTCCTACGAGCAGTACTTC. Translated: CASSFSFWQSSSYEQYF.

In DNA form, the CDR3 reads TGTGCCAGCAGCGTAGGGCCAGGGACAAACACCGGGGAGCTGTTTTTT. The encoded protein is CASSVGPGTNTGELFF. This chain connects TRBV9 to TRBJ2-2, with D maybe TRBD1 (6 bases). V lost 0 bases and J 2 bases, leaving 11 bases between the germline ends. The germline V gene has CDR1 SGDLS and CDR2 YYNGEE. This CDR3 comprises 16 residues.

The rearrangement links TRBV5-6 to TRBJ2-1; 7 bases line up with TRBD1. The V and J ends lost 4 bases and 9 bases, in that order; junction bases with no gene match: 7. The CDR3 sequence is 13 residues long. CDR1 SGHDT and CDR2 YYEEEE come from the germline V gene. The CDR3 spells CASSTGVIGEQFF. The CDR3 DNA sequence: TGTGCCAGCAGCACAGGGGTGATAGGTGAGCAGTTCTTC.

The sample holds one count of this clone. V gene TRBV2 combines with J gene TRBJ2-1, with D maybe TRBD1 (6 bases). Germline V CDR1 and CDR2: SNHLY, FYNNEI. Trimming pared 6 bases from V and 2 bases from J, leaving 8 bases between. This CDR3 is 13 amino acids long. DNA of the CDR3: TGTGCCAGCAGGACAGGCCCCTACAATGAGCAGTTCTTC. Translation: CASRTGPYNEQFF.

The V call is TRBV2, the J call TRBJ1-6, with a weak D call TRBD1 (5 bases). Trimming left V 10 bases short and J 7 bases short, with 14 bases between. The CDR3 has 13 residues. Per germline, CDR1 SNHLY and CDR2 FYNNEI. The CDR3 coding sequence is TGTGCCACCAGGGAATCGTCGAATTCACCCCTCCACTTT. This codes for CATRESSNSPLHF.

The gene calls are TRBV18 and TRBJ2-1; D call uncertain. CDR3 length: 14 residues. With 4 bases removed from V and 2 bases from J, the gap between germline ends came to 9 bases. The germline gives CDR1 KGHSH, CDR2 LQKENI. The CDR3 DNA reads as TGTGCCAGCTCACTTACTCAGGCCTACAATGAGCAGTTCTTC. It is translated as CASSLTQAYNEQFF.

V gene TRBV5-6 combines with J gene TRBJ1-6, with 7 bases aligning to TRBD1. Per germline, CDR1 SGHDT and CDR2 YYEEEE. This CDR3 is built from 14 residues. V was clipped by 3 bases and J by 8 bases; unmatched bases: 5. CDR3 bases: TGTGCCAGCAGCTGGAACGACAGGGATTCACCCCTCCACTTT. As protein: CASSWNDRDSPLHF.

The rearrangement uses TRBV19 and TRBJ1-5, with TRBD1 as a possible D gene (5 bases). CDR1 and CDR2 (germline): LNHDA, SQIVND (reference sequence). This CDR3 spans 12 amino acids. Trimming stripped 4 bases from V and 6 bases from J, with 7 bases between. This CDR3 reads CASSRRGQPQHF. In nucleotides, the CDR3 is TGTGCCAGTAGTAGGAGGGGTCAGCCCCAGCATTTT.

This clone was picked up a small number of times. The CDR3 region is CASSQWTGGEETQYF. The CDR3 DNA is TGTGCCAGCAGCCAATGGACAGGGGGCGAAGAGACCCAGTACTTC. The chain links TRBV14 to TRBJ2-5; 11 bases are shared with TRBD1. Germline assignment: CDR1 SGHDN and CDR2 FVKESK. The CDR3 contains 15 residues. The ends lost 2 bases at V and 3 bases at J; junction bases unmatched: 2.

CDR3 residues: CASSEARGSGSPLHF. The CDR3 region has the DNA TGTGCCAGCAGTGAAGCACGGGGAAGTGGATCACCCCTCCACTTT. The chain employs TRBV6-1 and TRBJ1-6; D is uncertain. V lost 0 bases and J 10 bases, leaving 13 bases between the germline ends. Germline CDR1 MNHNS, CDR2 SASEGT. This CDR3 spans 15 amino acids.

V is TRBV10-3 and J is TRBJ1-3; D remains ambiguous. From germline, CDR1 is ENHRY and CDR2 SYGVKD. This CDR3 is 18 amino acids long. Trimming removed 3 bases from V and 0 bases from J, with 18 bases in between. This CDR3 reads CAISDRRIAPSSGNTIYF. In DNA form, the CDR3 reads TGTGCCATCAGTGATCGACGGATAGCGCCGAGCTCTGGAAACACCATATATTTT.

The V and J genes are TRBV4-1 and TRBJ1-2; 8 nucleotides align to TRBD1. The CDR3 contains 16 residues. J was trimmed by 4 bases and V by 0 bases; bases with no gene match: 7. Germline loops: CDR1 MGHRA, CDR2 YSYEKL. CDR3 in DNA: TGCGCCAGCAGCCAAGAATGGGACAGGACCCCCTATGGCTACACCTTC. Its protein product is CASSQEWDRTPYGYTF.

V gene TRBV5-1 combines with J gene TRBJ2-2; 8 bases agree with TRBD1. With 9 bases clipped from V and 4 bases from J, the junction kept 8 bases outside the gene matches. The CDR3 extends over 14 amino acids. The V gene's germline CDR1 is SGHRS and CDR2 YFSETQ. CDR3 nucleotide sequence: TGCGCCACCATGGACAGGGCGGGCACCGGGGAGCTGTTTTTT. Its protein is CATMDRAGTGELFF.

The CDR3 DNA reads TGTGCCAGCAGCTTTGGCCGGGGGGGCGTCAACTACGAGCAGTACTTC. This translates into CASSFGRGGVNYEQYF. The chain is built from TRBV11-2 and TRBJ2-7, with 8 bases lining up with TRBD2. Germline lookup yields CDR1 SGHAT and CDR2 FQNNGV. The CDR3 extends over 16 amino acids. Unmatched junction bases numbered 10, after V lost 3 bases and J lost 3 bases.

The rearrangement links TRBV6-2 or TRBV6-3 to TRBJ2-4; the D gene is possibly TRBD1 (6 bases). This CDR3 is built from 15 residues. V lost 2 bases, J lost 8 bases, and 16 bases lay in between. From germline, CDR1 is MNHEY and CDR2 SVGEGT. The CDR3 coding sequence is TGTGCCAGCAGTTACGTGGGGGACATGGGGGACATTCAGTACTTC. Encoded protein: CASSYVGDMGDIQYF.

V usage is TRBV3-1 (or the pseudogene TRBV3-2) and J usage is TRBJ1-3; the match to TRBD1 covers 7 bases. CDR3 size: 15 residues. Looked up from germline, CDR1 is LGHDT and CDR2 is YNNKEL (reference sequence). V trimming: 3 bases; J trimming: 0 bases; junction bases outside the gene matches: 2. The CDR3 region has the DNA TGTGCCAGCAGCCACGGACAGGACTCTGGAAACACCATATATTTT. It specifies CASSHGQDSGNTIYF.

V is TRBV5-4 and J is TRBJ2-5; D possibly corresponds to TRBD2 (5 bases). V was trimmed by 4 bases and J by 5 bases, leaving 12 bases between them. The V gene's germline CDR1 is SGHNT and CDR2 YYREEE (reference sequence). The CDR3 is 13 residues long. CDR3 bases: TGTGCCAGCAGCCCGCCGGGAAGGGAGACCCAGTACTTC. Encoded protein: CASSPPGRETQYF.

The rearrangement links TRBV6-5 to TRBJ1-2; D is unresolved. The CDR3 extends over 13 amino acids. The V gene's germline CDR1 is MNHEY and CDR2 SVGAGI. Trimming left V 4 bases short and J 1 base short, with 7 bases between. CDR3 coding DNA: TGTGCCAGCAGTTCCGAGATTAACTATGGCTACACCTTC. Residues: CASSSEINYGYTF.

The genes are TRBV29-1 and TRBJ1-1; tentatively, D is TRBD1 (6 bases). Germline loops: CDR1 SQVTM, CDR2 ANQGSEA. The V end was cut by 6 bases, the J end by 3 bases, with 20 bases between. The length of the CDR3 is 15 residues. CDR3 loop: CSVLVGAWEYTEAFF. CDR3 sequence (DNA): TGCAGCGTCCTGGTGGGGGCTTGGGAATACACTGAAGCTTTCTTT.

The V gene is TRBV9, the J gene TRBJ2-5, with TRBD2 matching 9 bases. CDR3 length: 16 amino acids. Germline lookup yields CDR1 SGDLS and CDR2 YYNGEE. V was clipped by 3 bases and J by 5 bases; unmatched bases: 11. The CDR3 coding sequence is TGTGCCAGCAGCGGAGGTAGCGGGGGACTTAGGGAGACCCAGTACTTC. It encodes CASSGGSGGLRETQYF. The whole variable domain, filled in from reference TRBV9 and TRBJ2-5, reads DSGVTQTPKHLITATGQRVTLRCSPRSGDLSVYWYQQSLDQGLQFLIQYYNGEERAKGNILERFSAQQFPDLHSELNLSSLELGDSALYFCASSGGSGGLRETQYFGPGTRLLVL.

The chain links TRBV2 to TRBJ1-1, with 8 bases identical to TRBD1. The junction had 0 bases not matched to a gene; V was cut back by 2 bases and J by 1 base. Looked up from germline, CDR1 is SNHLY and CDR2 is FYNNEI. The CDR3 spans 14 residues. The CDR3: CASSETGGNTEAFF. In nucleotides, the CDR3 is TGTGCCAGCAGTGAAACAGGGGGGAACACTGAAGCTTTCTTT.

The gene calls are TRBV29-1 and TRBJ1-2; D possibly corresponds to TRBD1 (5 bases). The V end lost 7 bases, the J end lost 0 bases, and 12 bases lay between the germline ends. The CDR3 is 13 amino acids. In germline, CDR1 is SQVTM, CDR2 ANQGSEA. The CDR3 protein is CSAQTEANYGYTF. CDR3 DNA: TGCAGCGCTCAGACAGAAGCTAACTATGGCTACACCTTC.

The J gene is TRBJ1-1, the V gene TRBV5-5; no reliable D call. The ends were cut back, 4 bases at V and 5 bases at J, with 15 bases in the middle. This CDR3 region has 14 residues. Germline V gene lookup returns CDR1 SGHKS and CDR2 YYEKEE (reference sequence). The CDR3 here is CASSTAPRRTEAFF. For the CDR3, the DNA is TGTGCCAGCAGCACAGCGCCGAGGAGGACTGAAGCTTTCTTT. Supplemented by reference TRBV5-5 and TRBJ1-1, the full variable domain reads DAGVTQSPTHLIKTRGQQVTLRCSPISGHKSVSWYQQVLGQGPQFIFQYYEKEERGRGNFPDRFSARQFPNYSSELNVNALLLGDSALYLCASSTAPRRTEAFFGQGTRLTVV.

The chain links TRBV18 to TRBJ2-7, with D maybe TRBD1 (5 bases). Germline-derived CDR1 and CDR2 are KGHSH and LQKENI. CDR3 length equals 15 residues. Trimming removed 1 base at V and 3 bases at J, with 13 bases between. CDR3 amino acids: CASSPRAGPFYEQYF. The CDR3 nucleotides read TGTGCCAGCTCACCACGGGCAGGGCCTTTCTACGAGCAGTACTTC.

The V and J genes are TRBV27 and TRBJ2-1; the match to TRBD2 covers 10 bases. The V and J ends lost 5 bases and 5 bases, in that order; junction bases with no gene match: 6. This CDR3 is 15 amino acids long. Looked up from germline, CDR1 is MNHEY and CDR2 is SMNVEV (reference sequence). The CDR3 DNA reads TGTGCCAGCAGTAAGGCTAGCGGGGGTCACAATGAGCAGTTCTTC. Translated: CASSKASGGHNEQFF.

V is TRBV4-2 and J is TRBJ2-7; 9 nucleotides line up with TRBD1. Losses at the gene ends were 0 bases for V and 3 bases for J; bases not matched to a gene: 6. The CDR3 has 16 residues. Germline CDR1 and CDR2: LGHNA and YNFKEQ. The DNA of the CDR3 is TGTGCCAGCAGCCAAGAATTGGGACAGGGTAACTACGAGCAGTACTTC. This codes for CASSQELGQGNYEQYF.

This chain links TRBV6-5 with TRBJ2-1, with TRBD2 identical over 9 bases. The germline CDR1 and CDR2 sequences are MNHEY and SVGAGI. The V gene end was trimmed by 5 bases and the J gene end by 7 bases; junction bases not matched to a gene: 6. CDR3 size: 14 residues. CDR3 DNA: TGTGCCAGCAGTCTTTTGCGGGGGGGGAATGAGCAGTTCTTC. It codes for CASSLLRGGNEQFF.

In DNA form, the CDR3 reads TGCGCCAGCAGCAATGGACTCACAGATACGCAGTATTTT. Translating gives CASSNGLTDTQYF. The rearrangement links TRBV5-1 to TRBJ2-3; possibly TRBD2 for D (5 bases). V was shortened by 4 bases and J by 2 bases, with 8 bases between the two germline ends. The CDR3 extends over 13 amino acids. CDR1 and CDR2 from the germline V gene are SGHRS and YFSETQ.